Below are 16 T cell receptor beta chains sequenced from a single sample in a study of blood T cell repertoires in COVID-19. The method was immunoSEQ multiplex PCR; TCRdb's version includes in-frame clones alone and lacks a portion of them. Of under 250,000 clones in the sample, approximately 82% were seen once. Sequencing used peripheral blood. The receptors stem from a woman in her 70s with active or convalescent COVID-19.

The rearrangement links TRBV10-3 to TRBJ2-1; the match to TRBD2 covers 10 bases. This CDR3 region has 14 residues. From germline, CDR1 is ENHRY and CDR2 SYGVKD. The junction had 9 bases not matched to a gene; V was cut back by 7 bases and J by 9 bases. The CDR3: CAIMSGGASGEQFF. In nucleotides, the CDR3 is TGTGCCATCATGAGCGGGGGGGCCTCTGGTGAGCAGTTCTTC.

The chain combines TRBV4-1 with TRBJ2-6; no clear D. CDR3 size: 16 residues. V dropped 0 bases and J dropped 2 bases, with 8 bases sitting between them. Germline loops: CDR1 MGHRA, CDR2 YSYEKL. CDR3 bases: TGCGCCAGCAGCCAAGAATCCACACCTGGGGCCAACGTCCTGACTTTC. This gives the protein CASSQESTPGANVLTF.

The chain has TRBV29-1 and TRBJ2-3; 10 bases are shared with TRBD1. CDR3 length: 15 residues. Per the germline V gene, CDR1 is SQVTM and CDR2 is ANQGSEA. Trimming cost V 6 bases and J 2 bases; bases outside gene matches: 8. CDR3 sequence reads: CSVPGGTGDTDTQYF. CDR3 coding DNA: TGCAGCGTCCCAGGAGGGACAGGGGACACAGATACGCAGTATTTT.

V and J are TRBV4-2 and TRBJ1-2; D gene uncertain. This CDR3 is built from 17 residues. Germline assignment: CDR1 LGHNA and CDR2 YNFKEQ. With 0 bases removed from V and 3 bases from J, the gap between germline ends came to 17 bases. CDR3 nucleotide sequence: TGTGCCAGCAGCCAAGATGAACGGGCGGGTGCCTACTATGGCTACACCTTC. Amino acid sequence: CASSQDERAGAYYGYTF.

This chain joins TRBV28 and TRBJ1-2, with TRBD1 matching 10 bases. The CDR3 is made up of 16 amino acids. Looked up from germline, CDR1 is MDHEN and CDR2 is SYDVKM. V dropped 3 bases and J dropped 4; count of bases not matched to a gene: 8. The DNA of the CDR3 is TGTGCCAGCAGTTTCACCTCCGGGACAGGGGCCTATGGCTACACCTTC. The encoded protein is CASSFTSGTGAYGYTF.

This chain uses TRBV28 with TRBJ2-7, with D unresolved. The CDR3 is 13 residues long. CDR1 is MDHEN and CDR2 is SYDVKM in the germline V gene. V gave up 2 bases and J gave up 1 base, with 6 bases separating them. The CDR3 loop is CASSLTASYEQYF. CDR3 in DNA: TGTGCCAGCAGTTTAACAGCTTCCTACGAGCAGTACTTC.

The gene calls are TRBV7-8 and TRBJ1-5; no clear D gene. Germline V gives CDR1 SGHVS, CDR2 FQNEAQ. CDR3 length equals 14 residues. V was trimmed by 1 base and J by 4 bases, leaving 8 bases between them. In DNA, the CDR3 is TGTGCCAGCAGCTTAGTGCGGGTGAATCAGCCCCAGCATTTT. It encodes CASSLVRVNQPQHF.

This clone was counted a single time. The CDR3 DNA reads TGTGCCAGCTCACCTGAAAGATGGACAGCCCGCTACACCTTC. Amino acid sequence: CASSPERWTARYTF. The V gene is TRBV18, the J gene TRBJ1-2, with D perhaps matching TRBD1 (6 bases). The germline V gene encodes CDR1 KGHSH and CDR2 LQKENI. The length of the CDR3 is 14 residues. Trimming left V 3 bases short and J 9 bases short, with 17 bases between.

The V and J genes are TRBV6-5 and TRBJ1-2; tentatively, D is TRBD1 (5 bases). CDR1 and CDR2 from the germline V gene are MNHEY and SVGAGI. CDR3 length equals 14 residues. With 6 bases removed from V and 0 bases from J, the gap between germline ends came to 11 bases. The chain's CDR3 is CASRPLGANYGYTF. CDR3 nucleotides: TGTGCCAGCAGACCTCTAGGGGCTAACTATGGCTACACCTTC.

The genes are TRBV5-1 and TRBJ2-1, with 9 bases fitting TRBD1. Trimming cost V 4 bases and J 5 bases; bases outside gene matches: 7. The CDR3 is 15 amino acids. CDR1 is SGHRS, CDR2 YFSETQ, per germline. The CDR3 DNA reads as TGCGCCAGCAGCCCAGGACAGGGGTACGACAATGAGCAGTTCTTC. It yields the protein CASSPGQGYDNEQFF.

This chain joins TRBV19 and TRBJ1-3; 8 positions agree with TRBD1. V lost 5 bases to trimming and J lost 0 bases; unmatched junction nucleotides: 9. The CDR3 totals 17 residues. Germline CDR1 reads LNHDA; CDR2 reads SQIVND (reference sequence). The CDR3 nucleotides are TGTGCCAGTAGTCTCTCGACAGGGGCCCTCTCTGGAAACACCATATATTTT. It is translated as CASSLSTGALSGNTIYF.

In DNA, the CDR3 is TGTGCCAGCTCACCCGGGACAGGGGTTGAAGCTTTCTTT. Amino acid sequence: CASSPGTGVEAFF. The rearrangement joins TRBV18 to TRBJ1-1; the match to TRBD1 covers 10 bases. The CDR3 runs 13 residues. The germline CDR1 and CDR2 sequences are KGHSH and LQKENI. Trimming cost V 3 bases and J 7 bases; bases outside gene matches: 2.

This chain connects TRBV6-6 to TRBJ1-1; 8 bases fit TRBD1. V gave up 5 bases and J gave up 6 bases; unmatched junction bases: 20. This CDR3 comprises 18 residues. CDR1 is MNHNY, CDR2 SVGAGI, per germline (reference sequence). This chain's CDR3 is CASSLSRGRGLNGAEAFF. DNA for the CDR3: TGTGCCAGCAGTCTATCAAGGGGCAGGGGGCTTAATGGTGCTGAAGCTTTCTTT.

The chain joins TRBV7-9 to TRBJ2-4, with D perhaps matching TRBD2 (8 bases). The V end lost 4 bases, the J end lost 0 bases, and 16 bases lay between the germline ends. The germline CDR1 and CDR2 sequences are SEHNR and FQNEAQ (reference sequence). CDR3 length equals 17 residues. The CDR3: CASSSGRGRLAKNIQYF. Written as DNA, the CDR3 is TGTGCCAGCAGCTCCGGGAGGGGGCGTTTAGCCAAAAACATTCAGTACTTC.

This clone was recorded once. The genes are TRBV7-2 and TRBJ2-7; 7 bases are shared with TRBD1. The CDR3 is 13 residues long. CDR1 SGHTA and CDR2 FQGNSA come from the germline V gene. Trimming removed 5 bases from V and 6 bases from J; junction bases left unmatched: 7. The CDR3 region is CASSVDTGAEQYF. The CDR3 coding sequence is TGTGCCAGCAGCGTTGATACAGGGGCCGAGCAGTACTTC.

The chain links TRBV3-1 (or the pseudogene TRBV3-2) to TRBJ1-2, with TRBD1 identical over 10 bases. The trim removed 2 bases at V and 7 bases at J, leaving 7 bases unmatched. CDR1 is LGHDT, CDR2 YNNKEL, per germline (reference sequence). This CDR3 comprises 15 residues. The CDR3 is CASSQWDRGSFGYTF. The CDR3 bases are TGTGCCAGCAGCCAATGGGACAGGGGTTCTTTTGGCTACACCTTC.